Listed below are T cell receptor beta chains from one sample, sequenced in a study of T-cell reconstitution after alpha-beta-depleted transplantation in children. TCRdb itself ran the PCR reads through MiXCR, one entry per CDR3 protein. The top ten hold roughly 15% of the sample, which has roughly 490,000 distinct CDR3 sequences, approximately 10% seen once. Sequences were derived from PBMCs, mostly from graft donor cells, sampled 180 days after TCRalphabeta/CD19-depleted stem cell transplant. These receptors all come from a female patient between 2 and 15 years old who had a stem cell transplant for aplastic anemia, so the T cells may come from the graft donor. Both conserved end residues are part of each CDR3. A D gene is named only where the DNA matches it firmly. Size values are once, few and many counts, or a class for expanded clones, and some rows have none.

d_call | j_call | v_call | clone_size | cdr3_aa | cdr3_nt
- | TRBJ2-5 | TRBV18 | few | CASSPGITETQYF | TGTGCCAGCTCACCAGGTATCACCGAGACCCAGTACTTC
- | TRBJ2-1 | TRBV7-9 | - | CASSLYYNEQFF | TGTGCCAGCAGCTTATACTACAATGAGCAGTTCTTC
TRBD1 | TRBJ1-1 | TRBV18 | - | CASLSRQGNSEAFF | TGTGCCAGCTTAAGCCGACAGGGTAATTCTGAAGCTTTCTTT
- | TRBJ2-7 | TRBV20-1 | - | CSARGTEYSYEQYF | TGCAGTGCTCGCGGGACAGAATATTCCTACGAGCAGTACTTC
TRBD1 | TRBJ1-5 | TRBV6-2/TRBV6-3 | few | CASLGQGPLSNQPQHF | TGTGCCAGCCTAGGACAGGGCCCCTTAAGCAATCAGCCCCAGCATTTT
- | TRBJ2-7 | TRBV27 | many | CASSFVRGPYEQYF | TGTGCCAGCAGTTTCGTGCGGGGGCCCTACGAGCAGTACTTC
- | TRBJ2-1 | TRBV9 | few | CASSGVGLDREQFF | TGTGCCAGCAGCGGAGTAGGGCTCGATCGTGAGCAGTTCTTC
- | TRBJ2-3 | TRBV6-5 | many | CASSYLETDTQYF | TGTGCCAGCAGTTACTTGGAAACAGATACGCAGTATTTT
TRBD2 | TRBJ2-3 | TRBV6-5 | - | CASSYSGRITDTQYF | TGTGCCAGCAGTTATAGCGGGAGGATCACAGATACGCAGTATTTT
- | TRBJ1-3 | TRBV7-8 | - | CASSPPFRSGNTIYF | TGTGCCAGCAGCCCCCCGTTTCGCTCTGGAAACACCATATATTTT
- | TRBJ2-7 | TRBV2 | - | CASTNLYEQYF | TGTGCCAGCACCAATCTCTACGAGCAGTACTTC
- | TRBJ1-5 | TRBV4-3 | - | CASSLRKRQPYSNQPQHF | TGCGCCAGCAGCCTAAGGAAAAGACAGCCTTATAGCAATCAGCCCCAGCATTTT
- | TRBJ1-2 | TRBV9 | few | CASSVEANRDGYTF | TGTGCCAGCAGCGTAGAGGCAAACAGGGATGGCTACACCTTC
TRBD2 | TRBJ2-1 | TRBV5-6 | - | CASSHTGLERIHEQFF | TGTGCCAGCAGCCACACCGGACTAGAAAGAATTCATGAGCAGTTCTTC
TRBD2 | TRBJ2-3 | TRBV4-3 | - | CASSPTPGTSATDTQYF | TGCGCCAGCAGCCCCACGCCCGGGACTAGCGCGACAGATACGCAGTATTTT
TRBD2 | TRBJ2-1 | TRBV7-7 | - | CASSHGTSAGYEQFF | TGTGCCAGCAGCCACGGGACTAGCGCAGGGTATGAGCAGTTCTTC
- | TRBJ2-1 | TRBV20-1 | - | CSARGQNVYNEQFF | TGCAGTGCAAGGGGCCAAAATGTCTACAATGAGCAGTTCTTC
- | TRBJ2-3 | TRBV5-1 | few | CASSLAKVPTDTQYF | TGCGCCAGCAGCTTGGCGAAGGTTCCGACAGATACGCAGTATTTT
- | TRBJ1-2 | TRBV25-1 | - | CASSGKSPGNYGYTF | TGTGCCAGCAGCGGAAAGAGCCCGGGAAACTATGGCTACACCTTC
- | TRBJ1-4 | TRBV10-3 | - | CAIKVATNEKLFF | TGTGCCATCAAAGTGGCAACTAATGAAAAACTGTTTTTT
- | TRBJ1-6 | TRBV9 | few | CASSVEGGSYNSPLHF | TGTGCCAGCAGCGTAGAGGGGGGTTCCTATAATTCACCCCTCCACTTT
- | TRBJ2-3 | TRBV3-1 | few | CASSQAFPGTDTQYF | TGTGCCAGCAGCCAAGCTTTTCCGGGGACAGATACGCAGTATTTT
TRBD2 | TRBJ2-7 | TRBV6-2/TRBV6-3 | many | CASGRRGGSSYEQYF | TGTGCCAGCGGGCGACGGGGGGGGAGCTCCTACGAGCAGTACTTC
- | TRBJ2-5 | TRBV5-5 | few | CASRPTGSQETQYF | TGTGCCAGCAGACCCACAGGGTCCCAAGAGACCCAGTACTTC
- | TRBJ2-2 | TRBV5-1 | few | CASSLLTGPFTGELFF | TGCGCCAGCAGCTTGTTAACCGGGCCCTTCACCGGGGAGCTGTTTTTT
- | TRBJ2-6 | TRBV20-1 | - | CSAIGPQGTSGANVLTF | TGCAGTGCTATAGGACCACAGGGAACCTCTGGGGCCAACGTCCTGACTTTC
TRBD2 | TRBJ2-7 | TRBV4-2 | - | CASSQEGGGAVTYEQYF | TGTGCCAGCAGCCAAGAGGGGGGGGGAGCGGTCACCTACGAGCAGTACTTC
TRBD1 | TRBJ2-7 | TRBV7-9 | - | CASSLGGQGNNEQYF | TGTGCCAGCAGCTTGGGGGGACAGGGGAACAACGAGCAGTACTTC
- | TRBJ2-6 | TRBV9 | - | CASSVEWSSGANGLTF | TGTGCCAGCAGCGTAGAGTGGAGCTCTGGGGCCAACGGCCTGACTTTC
- | TRBJ1-2 | TRBV28 | few | CASRTPRDYFYGYTF | TGTGCCAGCAGAACCCCCCGGGACTACTTTTATGGCTACACCTTC
- | TRBJ2-1 | TRBV29-1 | few | CSAGDSGAAYNEQFF | TGCAGCGCCGGCGATAGCGGAGCCGCCTACAATGAGCAGTTCTTC
- | TRBJ1-5 | TRBV20-1 | few | CSAIRKVGWEPQHF | TGCAGTGCTATACGGAAGGTGGGTTGGGAGCCCCAGCATTTT
- | TRBJ1-1 | TRBV20-1 | - | CSARDPRRGNTEAFF | TGCAGTGCTAGAGATCCCCGCAGGGGTAACACTGAAGCTTTCTTT
- | TRBJ1-2 | TRBV2 | - | CASTLEAGGYTF | TGTGCCAGCACTCTCGAGGCCGGGGGCTACACCTTC
TRBD1 | TRBJ1-1 | TRBV4-3 | - | CASSHGTGSGAFF | TGCGCCAGCAGCCATGGGACAGGGAGTGGAGCTTTCTTT
- | TRBJ2-1 | TRBV12-3/TRBV12-4 | - | CASSPSHEQFF | TGTGCCAGCAGCCCGTCTCATGAGCAGTTCTTC
- | TRBJ2-1 | TRBV29-1 | few | CSVEQGGREQFF | TGCAGCGTTGAACAGGGAGGAAGGGAGCAGTTCTTC
TRBD2 | TRBJ2-3 | TRBV4-3 | - | CASSLNTAGGGKDTQYF | TGCGCCAGCAGCCTCAACACAGCGGGAGGGGGGAAAGATACGCAGTATTTT
- | TRBJ1-3 | TRBV12-3/TRBV12-4 | many | CASSWAGGSGNTIYF | TGTGCCAGCAGTTGGGCTGGGGGCTCTGGAAACACCATATATTTT
- | TRBJ2-3 | TRBV30 | - | CASEGSQSTDTQYF | TGTGCCTCGGAAGGTTCACAGAGCACAGATACGCAGTATTTT
- | TRBJ2-2 | TRBV11-3 | - | CASSLYKGRTGELFF | TGTGCCAGCAGCTTATATAAGGGGAGGACCGGGGAGCTGTTTTTT
- | TRBJ2-3 | TRBV15 | few | CATSRDSAVDTQYF | TGTGCCACCAGCAGAGATTCGGCAGTAGATACGCAGTATTTT
- | TRBJ1-4 | TRBV10-3 | - | CAISERGDEKLFF | TGTGCCATCAGTGAGCGGGGTGATGAAAAACTGTTTTTT
TRBD2 | TRBJ2-1 | TRBV12-5 | few | CASGLDRLAGVYNEQFF | TGTGCTAGTGGTTTGGACCGACTAGCGGGAGTCTACAATGAGCAGTTCTTC
TRBD2 | TRBJ2-3 | TRBV6-1 | - | CASSELAGSSTDTQYF | TGTGCCAGCAGTGAACTAGCGGGGTCTAGCACAGATACGCAGTATTTT
- | TRBJ2-7 | TRBV20-1 | few | CSARDRRLDEQYF | TGCAGTGCTAGAGACAGGCGCTTGGACGAGCAGTACTTC
TRBD2 | TRBJ2-1 | TRBV12-3/TRBV12-4 | few | CASSGTSGTRNEQFF | TGTGCCAGCAGTGGGACTAGCGGGACACGTAATGAGCAGTTCTTC
TRBD2 | TRBJ2-5 | TRBV7-8 | - | CASSPWASGPQETQYF | TGTGCCAGCAGCCCATGGGCTAGCGGGCCCCAAGAGACCCAGTACTTC
- | TRBJ1-1 | TRBV20-1 | few | CSARSQGNLNTEAFF | TGCAGTGCTAGATCACAGGGAAATTTGAACACTGAAGCTTTCTTT
- | TRBJ1-2 | TRBV5-1 | many | CASSLGQADYGYTF | TGCGCCAGCAGCTTGGGACAGGCGGACTATGGCTACACCTTC
- | TRBJ2-3 | TRBV9 | few | CASSVEGKGADTQYF | TGTGCCAGCAGCGTAGAGGGGAAGGGCGCCGATACGCAGTATTTT
- | TRBJ2-2 | TRBV24-1 | few | CATSDGGRGGELFF | TGTGCCACCAGTGATGGGGGGCGCGGCGGGGAGCTGTTTTTT
TRBD2 | TRBJ2-6 | TRBV28 | - | CASSFNPILAGSSGANVLTF | TGTGCCAGCAGTTTTAACCCTATACTAGCGGGGAGCTCTGGGGCCAACGTCCTGACTTTC
TRBD1 | TRBJ2-3 | TRBV7-9 | - | CASSLGQHTDTQYF | TGTGCCAGCAGCTTGGGACAGCACACAGATACGCAGTATTTT
- | TRBJ2-2 | TRBV5-1 | few | CASSLAGAQTGELFF | TGCGCCAGCAGCTTGGCAGGGGCACAGACCGGGGAGCTGTTTTTT
- | TRBJ2-3 | TRBV20-1 | few | CSARDLQGTSTDTQYF | TGCAGTGCTAGAGACCTCCAGGGAACTAGCACAGATACGCAGTATTTT
TRBD1 | TRBJ1-5 | TRBV7-2 | - | CASSFYRGSNQPQHF | TGTGCCAGCAGCTTTTACAGGGGAAGCAATCAGCCCCAGCATTTT